This is a list of T cell receptor beta chains from one sample in a study of blood T cell repertoires in COVID-19. Here immunoSEQ multiplex PCR was the method, and the copy in TCRdb shows in-frame clones only, minus some. This sample yields about 270,000 clones, of which roughly 86% are seen a single time; over 2% belongs to the top ten. Sequenced: peripheral blood. The origin of the receptors is a woman aged 45-65 years with acute or convalescent COVID-19. The CDR3 runs from the conserved cysteine through the conserved F or W. D genes are given only for firm matches.

TRBV28	TRBD2	TRBJ2-1	CASSQGTSDPEQFF
TRBV7-9	-	TRBJ1-4	CASSLTGMGEKLFF
TRBV19	TRBD1	TRBJ2-6	CASSPGQHSGANVLTF
TRBV3-1/TRBV3-2	TRBD1	TRBJ2-7	CASSGDRVNYEQYF
TRBV9	TRBD2	TRBJ2-7	CASSVGLAGYEQYF
TRBV5-1	-	TRBJ1-1	CASSLDRDAEAFF
TRBV20-1	TRBD1	TRBJ1-2	CSVQGDGYTF
TRBV18	TRBD1	TRBJ1-3	CASSPLQTRRTGPGNTIYF
TRBV18	TRBD2	TRBJ2-1	CASSPTSGDNEQFF
TRBV19	-	TRBJ2-2	CASREVDTGELFF
TRBV28	TRBD2	TRBJ2-2	CATANSGLAANQIGELFF